A single sample is the source of the 3 T cell receptor beta chains below, sequenced in a study of early T cells in non-severe SARS-CoV-2 infection. TCRdb ran MiXCR on the 5' RACE reads and lists one entry per CDR3 protein. The profile shows 34,000 or so distinct CDR3 sequences, about 10% of them singletons. The sequencing input was whole blood. Receptors originate from an adult who was a healthcare worker with PCR-confirmed SARS-CoV-2 infection or an uninfected control (not recorded which).

This clonotype was recorded many times. The chain couples TRBV18 to TRBJ1-5, with D possibly matching TRBD1 (6 bases). There are 14 residues in the CDR3. V lost 4 bases and J 4 bases, leaving 11 bases between the germline ends. The V gene's germline CDR1 is KGHSH and CDR2 LQKENI. The CDR3 nucleotides are TGTGCCAGCTCACGCCGGGACAATAATCAGCCCCAGCATTTT. The encoded protein is CASSRRDNNQPQHF. The variable domain in full, completed from reference TRBV18 and TRBJ1-5, reads NAGVMQNPRHLVRRRGQEARLRCSPMKGHSHVYWYRQLPEEGLKFMVYLQKENIIDESGMPKERFSAEFPKEGPSILRIQQVVRGDSAAYFCASSRRDNNQPQHFGDGTRLSIL.

This clonotype was recorded a few times. This sequence joins TRBV18 and TRBJ1-3; no clear D. Germline CDR1 is KGHSH and CDR2 is LQKENI. V lost 2 bases to trimming and J lost 2 bases, with 7 bases between them. CDR3 length: 14 residues. CDR3 amino acids: CASSPGGTGNTIYF. The CDR3 DNA reads as TGTGCCAGCTCACCAGGAGGTACTGGAAACACCATATATTTT.

This clonotype came up a few times. The V gene is TRBV11-2, the J gene TRBJ2-7; 8 bases match TRBD1. The CDR3 runs to 15 residues. CDR1 is SGHAT and CDR2 is FQNNGV in the germline V gene. After removal of 1 base from V and 5 bases from J, the junction contained 7 bases not matched to a gene. The CDR3: CASSLVGTGRDEQYF. The DNA for the CDR3 is TGTGCCAGCAGCTTAGTTGGGACAGGTCGAGACGAGCAGTACTTC.